The text below deals with one T cell receptor (beta chain). This could be a read error, since a much larger clone is one nucleotide away. CDR1 is LGHNA and CDR2 is YNFKEQ in the germline V gene. This CDR3 has 14 residues. This entry is derived from a study of tumor-infiltrating lymphocytes in primary liver carcinoma. Unsorted whole blood yielded the blood RNA, and germline DNA was also extracted. Total RNA amounting to 450 to 550 ng was the source from which TCR beta cDNA was made with a constant-region primer. Libraries covering TCR beta were generated through three nested multiplex PCR rounds (using a slightly modified ARM-PCR). With TRBV1-TRBV30 forward primers and a C-beta reverse primer, the first two PCR rounds were run for approximately 9 cycles each. MiXCR, run by TCRdb on the multiplex PCR reads, gives a single entry per CDR3 protein. The data show around 330,000 distinct CDR3 sequences, 60% to 80% seen once.

The source material was peripheral blood. This chain joins TRBV4-2 and TRBJ2-3, with 7 nucleotides matching TRBD1. This clonotype was sampled from a man aged 40-50 years with primary liver carcinoma and hepatitis B virus infection. CDR3 DNA: TGTGCCAGCAGCCAAGGACAGGGAACAGATGCGCAGTATTTT. It specifies CASSQGQGTDAQYF.